One and the same sample provided the 21 T cell receptor beta chains below, sequenced in a study of blood T cell repertoires in COVID-19. Profiled with immunoSEQ multiplex PCR; TCRdb holds only in-frame clones, not every one. The data contain roughly 120,000 clones, roughly 84% of them singletons. Sequencing was carried out using peripheral blood. Source of these receptors: a woman in her 40s with acute or convalescent COVID-19.

The V call is TRBV6-5, the J call TRBJ2-3, with 7 bases identical to TRBD2. Germline V gene sequence: CDR1 MNHEY, CDR2 SVGAGI. This CDR3 has 14 amino acids. V was pared by 8 bases and J by 2 bases, with 7 bases of the junction left unmatched. The CDR3 DNA sequence: TGTGCCAGCCCTGGGGAGGGCCACACAGATACGCAGTATTTT. It translates to CASPGEGHTDTQYF.

The chain couples TRBV2 to TRBJ2-2; D is possibly TRBD2 (6 bases). The germline CDR1 and CDR2 sequences are SNHLY and FYNNEI. V was shortened by 4 bases and J by 5 bases, with 8 bases between the two germline ends. This CDR3 has 13 residues. The CDR3 loop reads CASSVRGTGELFF. The CDR3 nucleotides are TGTGCCAGCAGTGTCCGGGGGACCGGGGAGCTGTTTTTT.

J is TRBJ1-1 and V is TRBV7-8; D is ambiguous. V was cut by 3 bases and J by 1 base, with 15 bases left in between. This CDR3 has 16 amino acids. Germline V gene sequence: CDR1 SGHVS, CDR2 FQNEAQ. The CDR3 is CASSLRDLNTNTEAFF. The CDR3 DNA is TGTGCCAGCAGCTTGAGAGATCTGAATACGAACACTGAAGCTTTCTTT.

The chain recombines TRBV5-1 with TRBJ2-7; D may be TRBD2 (6 bases). Between the trimmed V and J ends, which lost 0 bases and 5 bases, there was a span of 15 bases. CDR1 is SGHRS and CDR2 is YFSETQ in the germline V gene. The CDR3 is 15 amino acids. The CDR3 sequence: CASSLGARGTNEQYF. The CDR3 nucleotides read TGCGCCAGCAGCTTGGGAGCCCGCGGGACCAACGAGCAGTACTTC.

For the CDR3, the DNA is TGTGCCAGCAGTCGTCAGGGAGGGGGTCGAACTGAAGCTTTCTTT. Translation: CASSRQGGGRTEAFF. This chain connects TRBV6-2 or TRBV6-3 to TRBJ1-1; D is perhaps TRBD1 (6 bases). The CDR3 totals 15 residues. The germline gives CDR1 MNHEY, CDR2 SVGEGT. V dropped 5 bases and J dropped 5 bases, with 18 bases sitting between them.

The CDR3 spells CAISDGTEAFF. As DNA, the CDR3 is TGTGCCATCAGTGACGGCACTGAAGCTTTCTTT. The chain joins TRBV10-3 to TRBJ1-1; D uncertain. Germline lookup yields CDR1 ENHRY and CDR2 SYGVKD. CDR3 length: 11 residues. V lost 3 bases, J lost 4 bases, and 3 bases lay in between.

This rearrangement joins TRBV3-1 (or the pseudogene TRBV3-2) to TRBJ2-2; D not resolved. The CDR3 runs 14 residues. Trimming shortened V by 4 bases and J by 1 base, and 7 bases separated the two germline ends. CDR1 is LGHDT and CDR2 is YNNKEL in the germline V gene (reference sequence). Written as DNA, the CDR3 is TGTGCCAGCAGCCGCTTACTGAACACCGGGGAGCTGTTTTTT. Translated, it gives CASSRLLNTGELFF.

The rearrangement joins TRBV5-1 to TRBJ2-6; 10 nucleotides align to TRBD1. Per the germline V gene, CDR1 is SGHRS and CDR2 is YFSETQ. The V gene end was trimmed by 1 base and the J gene end by 4 bases; junction bases not matched to a gene: 17. CDR3 size: 21 residues. Here the CDR3 reads CASSLYPGPRQGAEGANVLTF. The DNA for the CDR3 is TGCGCCAGCAGCTTGTATCCTGGTCCGAGACAGGGGGCGGAAGGGGCCAACGTCCTGACTTTC.

The chain carries TRBV19 and TRBJ1-5, with 7 bases lining up with TRBD1. V was clipped by 2 bases and J by 7 bases; unmatched bases: 5. CDR3 length: 14 amino acids. Germline-derived CDR1 and CDR2 are LNHDA and SQIVND (reference sequence). The CDR3 bases are TGTGCCAGTAGTATAAGGGACAGTGGACAGCCCCAGCATTTT. Translating gives CASSIRDSGQPQHF.

The CDR3 loop is CASSERNTGELFF. The CDR3 DNA reads as TGTGCCAGCAGTGAACGGAACACCGGGGAGCTGTTTTTT. This sequence joins TRBV25-1 and TRBJ2-2; D is undetermined. This CDR3 has 13 amino acids. The V end lost 2 bases, the J end lost 1 base, and 2 bases lay between the germline ends. In germline, CDR1 is MGHDK, CDR2 SYGVNS.

This clone was counted between two and nine times. V usage is TRBV3-1 (or the pseudogene TRBV3-2) and J usage is TRBJ1-3; D unclear. The CDR3 is made up of 15 amino acids. V was trimmed by 0 bases and J by 5 bases, leaving 11 bases between them. Germline V gene lookup returns CDR1 LGHDT and CDR2 YNNKEL (reference sequence). The CDR3 spells CASSQDDFGRNTIYF. In nucleotides, the CDR3 is TGTGCCAGCAGCCAAGACGACTTCGGGAGAAACACCATATATTTT.

The chain carries TRBV6-1 and TRBJ1-2, with a possible D match to TRBD1 (5 bases). The length of the CDR3 is 17 residues. Looked up from germline, CDR1 is MNHNS and CDR2 is SASEGT. Trimming removed 1 base from V and 6 bases from J, with 21 bases in between. CDR3 coding DNA: TGTGCCAGCAGTGAAGTTTTTTCGTGGACACCCAGCCATGGCTACACCTTC. Protein sequence: CASSEVFSWTPSHGYTF.

The V gene is TRBV5-1, the J gene TRBJ1-2; no reliable D call. CDR3 length equals 14 residues. Trimming removed 1 base at V and 4 bases at J, with 11 bases between. Looked up from germline, CDR1 is SGHRS and CDR2 is YFSETQ. Here the CDR3 DNA reads TGCGCCAGCAGCTTGACAGACCCTGTCTATGGCTACACCTTC. Protein sequence: CASSLTDPVYGYTF.

As DNA, the CDR3 is TGTGCCAGTAGTATCCCTCAGGGCGTCTTTGGTGGCTACACCTTC. This translates into CASSIPQGVFGGYTF. The chain is built from TRBV19 and TRBJ1-2; D perhaps matches TRBD1 (5 bases). The germline CDR1 and CDR2 sequences are LNHDA and SQIVND (reference sequence). The CDR3 runs to 15 residues. V was trimmed by 3 bases and J by 7 bases, leaving 18 bases between them. Looking up the rest from reference TRBV19 and TRBJ1-2 gives the full variable domain: DGGITQSPKYLFRKEGQNVTLSCEQNLNHDAMYWYRQDPGQGLRLIYYSQIVNDFQKGDIAEGYSVSREKKESFPLTVTSAQKNPTAFYLCASSIPQGVFGGYTFGSGTRLTVV.

This clone came up a few times. The rearrangement joins TRBV5-1 to TRBJ2-1; D is uncertain. The CDR3 has 17 residues. V was shortened by 0 bases and J by 0 bases, with 13 bases between the two germline ends. Germline CDR1 reads SGHRS; CDR2 reads YFSETQ. In nucleotides, the CDR3 is TGCGCCAGCAGCTTGGGCCTACCATTTAGCTCCTACAATGAGCAGTTCTTC. This encodes CASSLGLPFSSYNEQFF.

J is TRBJ2-7 and V is TRBV7-2; D might be TRBD2 (7 bases). The CDR3 contains 16 residues. Germline CDR1 and CDR2: SGHTA and FQGNSA. Trimming cost V 3 bases and J 2 bases, with 17 bases left between them. In DNA form, the CDR3 reads TGTGCCAGCAGCTTCAGGGTAGGGGGGGCCCCCTACGAGCAGTACTTC. Protein: CASSFRVGGAPYEQYF.

This chain connects TRBV11-2 to TRBJ1-2, with 7 positions matching TRBD1. CDR3 length: 13 amino acids. Looked up from germline, CDR1 is SGHAT and CDR2 is FQNNGV. J was trimmed by 8 bases and V by 0 bases; bases with no gene match: 3. CDR3 sequence: CASSLDRGDGYTF. The CDR3 DNA reads as TGTGCCAGCAGCTTAGACAGGGGGGACGGCTACACCTTC.

The gene calls are TRBV27 and TRBJ2-1; TRBD2 matches at 10 bases. Germline V gene lookup returns CDR1 MNHEY and CDR2 SMNVEV (reference sequence). The CDR3 sequence is 15 residues long. After removal of 4 bases from V and 4 bases from J, the junction contained 4 bases not matched to a gene. The CDR3 region has the DNA TGTGCCAGCAGTTCTATAGCGGGGGGATACAATGAGCAGTTCTTC. Translated, it gives CASSSIAGGYNEQFF.

This rearrangement joins TRBV4-3 to TRBJ1-2; the D gene is possibly TRBD1 (6 bases). The CDR3 loop spans 15 amino acids. V was pared by 1 base and J by 3 bases, with 12 bases between. Germline values: CDR1 LGHNA, CDR2 YSLEER. CDR3 coding DNA: TGCGCCAGCAGCCAAGCCCAGGGGCCCGACTATGGCTACACCTTC. Protein sequence: CASSQAQGPDYGYTF.

This sequence joins TRBV7-2 and TRBJ2-5, with 15 bases aligning to TRBD2. The junction had 1 base not matched to a gene; V was cut back by 5 bases and J by 0 bases. CDR3 length equals 16 residues. In germline, CDR1 is SGHTA, CDR2 FQGNSA. The CDR3 protein is CASSGTSGGYQETQYF. The CDR3, as DNA: TGTGCCAGCAGCGGGACTAGCGGGGGGTACCAAGAGACCCAGTACTTC. Looking up the rest from reference TRBV7-2 and TRBJ2-5 gives the full variable domain: GAGVSQSPSNKVTEKGKDVELRCDPISGHTALYWYRQSLGQGLEFLIYFQGNSAPDKSGLPSDRFSAERTGGSVSTLTIQRTQQEDSAVYLCASSGTSGGYQETQYFGPGTRLLVL.

The chain carries TRBV4-2 and TRBJ2-1, with TRBD2 identical over 8 bases. The CDR3 spans 15 residues. V lost 6 bases to trimming and J lost 5 bases; unmatched junction nucleotides: 9. Germline V gives CDR1 LGHNA, CDR2 YNFKEQ. CDR3 protein: CASSLTSVMNNEQFF. The DNA of the CDR3 is TGTGCCAGCAGTCTGACTAGCGTAATGAACAATGAGCAGTTCTTC.